What follows is one T cell receptor beta chain and its context. Germline V gene sequence: CDR1 MNHEY, CDR2 SVGAGI. The V gene lost 5 bases and the J gene lost 8 bases, with 15 bases spanning the gap. The CDR3 loop spans 13 amino acids. The data stem from a study of blood T cell repertoires in COVID-19. Study summary: In each case, the material was cDNA or gDNA derived from T cells, B-cell-depleted T cells, or PBMCs.

Some clones are missing from TCRdb's copy, which holds only in-frame ones; the method was immunoSEQ multiplex PCR. Of approximately 100,000 clones listed, about 81% are singletons. J is TRBJ1-1 and V is TRBV6-5, with D perhaps TRBD1 (6 bases). The TCR sequence derives from a woman aged 55-75 years with acute or convalescent COVID-19. The sample comprised peripheral blood. The CDR3 nucleotides are TGTGCCAGCAGTCTACGACAGGAAAAAGAAGCTTTCTTT. This encodes CASSLRQEKEAFF.